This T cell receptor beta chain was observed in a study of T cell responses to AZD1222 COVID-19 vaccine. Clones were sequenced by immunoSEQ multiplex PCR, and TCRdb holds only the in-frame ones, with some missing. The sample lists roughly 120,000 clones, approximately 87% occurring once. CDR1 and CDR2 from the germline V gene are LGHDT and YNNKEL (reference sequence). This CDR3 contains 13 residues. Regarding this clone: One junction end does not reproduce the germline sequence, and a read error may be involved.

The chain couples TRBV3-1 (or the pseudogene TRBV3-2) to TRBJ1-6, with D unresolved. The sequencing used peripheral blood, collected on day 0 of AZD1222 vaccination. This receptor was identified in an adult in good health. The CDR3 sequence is CASSQGRSGALHF. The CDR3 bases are TGTGCCAGCAGTCAAGGACGGTCGGGAGCCCTCCACTTT.